This TCR beta chain was sequenced in a study of relationships among human T cell subsets (TCRdb year 2010). General notes on the study: The study sequenced eight distinct T cell populations from blood: pan T, CD8 cytotoxic, regulatory, Th1, Th2, naive plus transitional, activated and memory cells. The research as a whole found: Over 60% of CD8+ cytotoxic sequences belonged to clones with over 100 reads, whereas regulatory and Th2 subsets showed few such clones. The bead-based sorting was unable to rule out the presence of a CD4+CD8+ double-positive population. T cell counts went unrecorded for a couple of pan T samples, which were processed alongside pan B cells. The considerable overlap in CDR3s among Th1, Th2 and regulatory T cells was taken as suggesting that cell fate choices are stochastic. No statistically significant differences in V, D and J usage, CDR3 length or N-nucleotide additions were observed among the seven subsets.

Details on this clonotype: Its specific antigen is unknown. One end of the junction is discordant with germline, which a read error may explain.

The library was prepared using multiplex PCR. The reads were generated on a 454 GS FLX. Semiquantitative ARM-PCR was used to amplify the TCR alpha and beta CDR3 regions from mRNA. In ARM-PCR, tagged nested gene-specific primers were applied first, and communal superprimers then carried out the exponential amplification. Nested primers were removed by exonuclease before the second amplification round on first-round PCR products. The amplicons were sequenced on the 454 platform, a system that can rapidly sequence millions of DNA fragments without cloning bias. A read was counted as effective if the read could be mapped to both V and J germline segments. Turning to the authors' computational methods: Reads were assigned to germline V, D and J segments with IRmap, which uses pyromap, a Smith-Waterman modification adapted to 454 sequencing errors. To filter D-beta assignments, cutoffs were set at the 99th percentile of the alignment scores obtained from simulated random sequences. CDR3 was defined as the amino acids lying between the conserved V-segment Y[YFLI]C motif and the J-segment [FW]GXGT motif. Repertoire diversity was estimated with a compound Poisson process model previously applied to large-scale EST data. A cross-contamination detection procedure was applied to argue against sample contamination as the source of shared CDR3s. TCRdb took the public reads, trimmed them with fastp at Q25, ran MiXCR for clone calling and kept in-frame beta chains. When rows share a CDR3 protein, they turn into one entry using the most common DNA and genes. TCRdb's processing, not the authors', yielded these V and J calls. The sample includes 2,500 to 3,500 distinct CDR3 sequences, with almost 85% observed a single time. The ten largest clones add up to roughly 18% of the sample.

T cell subsets were isolated with Miltenyi superparamagnetic beads coated with subset-specific monoclonal antibodies. All T cell populations were isolated from peripheral blood. Mononuclear cells were obtained from whole blood by Ficoll separation, and monocytes were then depleted with anti-CD14 microbeads. Isolated cell populations were immediately resuspended in RNAprotect reagent. In general terms, the pan T sample was made up of CD3+ T cells. CDR1 and CDR2 are read off the germline V gene as SGHRS and YFSETQ. Counted from cysteine to phenylalanine, this CDR3 has 14 amino acids. CDR3 DNA only is kept here, 42 bases in frame from base 1.

Material for sequencing was total T cells sorted from blood. The cell subset or site label for this specimen denotes: CD3+ T cells in general. The V and J segments used are TRBV5-1 and TRBJ1-5; a weak D assignment points to TRBD1 (6 bases agree). This sequence originates from a middle-aged man in good health. The base sequence is TGCGCCAGCAGCACGACAGGTGGCGATCAGCACCAGCATTTT. Translated, it gives CASSTTGGDQHQHF.